The 14 T cell receptor beta chains given below trace back to one sample, sequenced in a study of T cell responses to AZD1222 COVID-19 vaccine. Profiled with immunoSEQ multiplex PCR; TCRdb holds only in-frame clones, not every one. The sample records about 160,000 clones, nearly 90% being singletons. The input for sequencing was peripheral blood, taken on day 0 of AZD1222 vaccination. The receptors stem from an adult in good health.

The chain carries TRBV5-1 and TRBJ1-1; TRBD1 agrees at 7 bases. CDR3 length: 14 amino acids. V gave up 3 bases and J gave up 3 bases; unmatched junction bases: 5. CDR1 SGHRS and CDR2 YFSETQ come from the germline V gene. CDR3 amino acids: CASSSTGTHTEAFF. For the CDR3, the DNA is TGCGCCAGCAGCTCGACAGGGACTCACACTGAAGCTTTCTTT.

The chain couples TRBV4-3 to TRBJ1-4; 9 bases line up with TRBD1. The CDR3 contains 16 residues. CDR1 is LGHNA, CDR2 YSLEER, per germline. V dropped 1 base and J dropped 5; count of bases not matched to a gene: 5. CDR3 in DNA: TGCGCCAGCAGCCAAGTTCGGGGGACAGGGAATGAAAAACTGTTTTTT. It encodes CASSQVRGTGNEKLFF.

The chain couples TRBV5-1 to TRBJ1-6; D not resolved. Germline V gives CDR1 SGHRS, CDR2 YFSETQ. Trimming stripped 1 base from V and 5 bases from J, with 13 bases between. The CDR3 runs to 16 residues. CDR3 amino acids: CASSLTPGRDNSPLHF. DNA of the CDR3: TGCGCCAGCAGCTTGACCCCTGGACGGGATAATTCACCCCTCCACTTT.

The chain recombines TRBV14 with TRBJ2-1; the D gene is possibly TRBD1 (5 bases). The CDR3 spans 13 residues. Looked up from germline, CDR1 is SGHDN and CDR2 is FVKESK. V was shortened by 1 base and J by 9 bases, with 10 bases between the two germline ends. CDR3: CASSQALQGEQFF. In DNA form, the CDR3 reads TGTGCCAGCAGCCAAGCCCTCCAGGGTGAGCAGTTCTTC. Full variable domain (rest looked up from reference TRBV14 and TRBJ2-1): EAGVTQFPSHSVIEKGQTVTLRCDPISGHDNLYWYRRVMGKEIKFLLHFVKESKQDESGMPNNRFLAERTGGTYSTLKVQPAELEDSGVYFCASSQALQGEQFFGPGTRLTVL.

This rearrangement joins TRBV1 to TRBJ1-3; the table calls TRBD1, which could not be checked here. TRBV1 constitutes a pseudogene. The CDR3 loop spans 17 amino acids. CDR3 region: CTSSQVDRWFSGNTIYF. As DNA, the CDR3 is TGCACCAGCAGCCAAGTGGACAGGTGGTTCTCTGGAAACACCATATATTTT.

The chain recombines TRBV15 with TRBJ2-1, with D perhaps matching TRBD2 (6 bases). CDR1 is LNHNV, CDR2 YYDKDF, per germline (reference sequence). Trimming left V 3 bases short and J 1 base short, with 13 bases between. This CDR3 is 16 amino acids long. CDR3 in DNA: TGTGCCACCAGCAGGGGACTGTCGGCATCCTACAATGAGCAGTTCTTC. This translates into CATSRGLSASYNEQFF.

The genes are TRBV11-2 and TRBJ1-1; tentatively, D is TRBD1 (5 bases). The CDR3 extends over 14 amino acids. Germline V gene sequence: CDR1 SGHAT, CDR2 FQNNGV. V was pared by 4 bases and J by 7 bases, with 16 bases between. CDR3 loop: CASSSIQGMVEAFF. The DNA for the CDR3 is TGTGCCAGCAGCTCGATCCAGGGTATGGTTGAAGCTTTCTTT.

This clone was seen a few times. This chain links TRBV5-4 with TRBJ2-7, with a tentative D call TRBD1 (6 bases). The CDR3 length is 12 residues. Trimming removed 3 bases from V and 10 bases from J, with 14 bases in between. CDR1 is SGHNT and CDR2 is YYREEE in the germline V gene (reference sequence). The CDR3: CASSSTLGGQYF. In DNA form, the CDR3 reads TGTGCCAGCAGCTCAACCTTAGGGGGACAGTACTTC.

The J gene is TRBJ1-1, the V gene TRBV29-1, with D unclear. The CDR3 has 12 amino acids. Looked up from germline, CDR1 is SQVTM and CDR2 is ANQGSEA. Trimming cost V 4 bases and J 1 base, with 7 bases left between them. The CDR3 nucleotides are TGCAGCGTTGTCAAAAGGAACACTGAAGCTTTCTTT. Translation: CSVVKRNTEAFF. The whole variable domain, filled in from reference TRBV29-1 and TRBJ1-1, reads SAVISQKPSRDICQRGTSLTIQCQVDSQVTMMFWYRQQPGQSLTLIATANQGSEATYESGFVIDKFPISRPNLTFSTLTVSNMSPEDSSIYLCSVVKRNTEAFFGQGTRLTVV.

This chain connects TRBV11-2 to TRBJ2-3, with D unresolved. The germline V gene has CDR1 SGHAT and CDR2 FQNNGV. This CDR3 contains 14 residues. V lost 4 bases and J lost 4, with 12 bases in between. The CDR3 coding sequence is TGTGCCAGCAGCTCCACCCATTCCGCAGATACGCAGTATTTT. Its protein product is CASSSTHSADTQYF.

The chain couples TRBV27 to TRBJ1-2, with D hard to call. CDR1 and CDR2 from the germline V gene are MNHEY and SMNVEV (reference sequence). The CDR3 contains 16 residues. Trimming pared 2 bases from V and 3 bases from J, leaving 16 bases between. This CDR3 reads CASSLESSPYHYGYTF. DNA for the CDR3: TGTGCCAGCAGTTTAGAAAGCAGCCCGTATCACTATGGCTACACCTTC.

As for this clone: Other DNA sequences in this sample translate to the same CDR3. V is TRBV19 and J is TRBJ1-1; D might be TRBD1 (5 bases). Trimming cost V 5 bases and J 6 bases, with 10 bases left between them. The CDR3 has 12 residues. Germline-derived CDR1 and CDR2 are LNHDA and SQIVND (reference sequence). The CDR3 sequence: CASSVLGAEAFF. Written as DNA, the CDR3 is TGTGCCAGTAGTGTCTTGGGGGCTGAAGCTTTCTTT.

The V call is TRBV7-2, the J call TRBJ2-4; D may be TRBD2 (5 bases). Per the germline V gene, CDR1 is SGHTA and CDR2 is FQGNSA. The CDR3 extends over 14 amino acids. V lost 7 bases and J lost 6, with 16 bases in between. CDR3 protein: CASNPTPGVNIQYF. The CDR3 coding sequence is TGTGCCAGCAACCCAACCCCCGGGGTAAACATTCAGTACTTC.

The J gene is TRBJ2-1, the V gene TRBV9, with 8 bases lining up with TRBD1. CDR3 length equals 15 residues. Trimming took 0 bases from V and 5 from J; bases not matched to a gene: 4. In germline, CDR1 is SGDLS, CDR2 YYNGEE. The CDR3 loop is CASSVGDRLHNEQFF. CDR3 sequence (DNA): TGTGCCAGCAGCGTAGGGGACAGGCTTCACAATGAGCAGTTCTTC.